Presented here are 10 T cell receptor beta chains from one specimen sequenced in a study of T cells in Graves' hyperthyroidism and ophthalmopathy. Amplified TCR beta CDR3 regions derived from RNA transcripts. HTBI primers were employed in a first-round RT-PCR of the TCR CDR3. TCRdb reprocessed the multiplex PCR reads with MiXCR, giving one entry per CDR3 protein. The sample lists 300,000 to 450,000 distinct CDR3 sequences; around 13% were seen once. The sample was blood. The receptors derive from a young woman with Graves' hyperthyroidism.

In this sample, this clonotype turned up many times. The CDR3 bases are TGTGCCAGCTCACCACCTTCTCTCTTCCAAGAGACCCAGTACTTC. Protein sequence: CASSPPSLFQETQYF. The chain uses TRBV18 and TRBJ2-5; D unresolved. V was pared by 0 bases and J by 1 base, with 9 bases between. The V gene's germline CDR1 is KGHSH and CDR2 LQKENI. This CDR3 is 15 amino acids long.

This clonotype has at least ten counts. The chain couples TRBV10-3 to TRBJ2-7, with 7 positions matching TRBD1. The CDR3 is 14 residues long. Germline V lookup: CDR1 ENHRY, CDR2 SYGVKD. With 11 bases clipped from V and 0 bases from J, the junction kept 10 bases outside the gene matches. CDR3 in DNA: TGTGCCGCCTCGGACAGGTCCAGCTCCTACGAGCAGTACTTC. Encoded protein: CAASDRSSSYEQYF.

This clonotype was detected only a few times. V and J are TRBV27 and TRBJ2-1; D gene uncertain. The V gene lost 6 bases and the J gene lost 0 bases, with 12 bases spanning the gap. The germline V gene has CDR1 MNHEY and CDR2 SMNVEV (reference sequence). The CDR3 is 15 residues long. This CDR3 is CASRFDSSSYNEQFF. The CDR3 nucleotides read TGTGCCAGCAGATTCGACTCGAGCTCCTACAATGAGCAGTTCTTC.

The gene calls are TRBV4-3 and TRBJ1-1; D not resolved. CDR3 size: 16 residues. Looked up from germline, CDR1 is LGHNA and CDR2 is YSLEER. Trimming cost V 1 base and J 4 bases, with 16 bases left between them. CDR3: CASSQAISRRGTEAFF. CDR3 DNA: TGCGCCAGCAGCCAAGCAATCTCCAGGCGGGGCACTGAAGCTTTCTTT.

For this clonotype: Given a much more abundant clone one base away, this may be a read error. J is TRBJ2-3 and V is TRBV28; D is perhaps TRBD1 (5 bases). V lost 6 bases, J lost 2 bases, and 18 bases lay in between. CDR3 length: 16 residues. Germline assignment: CDR1 MDHEN and CDR2 SYDVKM. The CDR3 loop reads CASRPRTYDTTDTQYF. The CDR3 DNA is TGTGCCAGCAGACCAAGGACATACGATACCACAGATACGCAGTATTTT.

Ten or more counts support this clonotype. The chain employs TRBV4-2 and TRBJ1-6, with D possibly being TRBD1 (6 bases). This CDR3 spans 17 amino acids. Germline CDR1 and CDR2: LGHNA and YNFKEQ. The V and J ends lost 0 bases and 0 bases respectively, with 9 bases between them. The CDR3, as DNA: TGTGCCAGCAGCCAAGAAAGGGGGATCTCCTATAATTCACCCCTCCACTTT. This codes for CASSQERGISYNSPLHF.

This clonotype was counted at least ten times. This chain uses TRBV28 with TRBJ2-4; no reliable D call. V shed 2 bases and J shed 6 bases, with 11 bases lying between them. CDR1 MDHEN and CDR2 SYDVKM come from the germline V gene. This CDR3 has 14 amino acids. CDR3: CASSLVGRANIQYF. The CDR3 DNA follows: TGTGCCAGCAGTTTAGTCGGTAGGGCAAACATTCAGTACTTC.

Note on this clonotype: A read error is possible here, since a much larger clone lies one base away. The chain is built from TRBV12-3 or TRBV12-4 and TRBJ1-2; D may be TRBD1 (5 bases). CDR3 size: 11 residues. V lost 3 bases, J lost 13 bases, and 12 bases lay in between. The CDR3 nucleotides are TGTGCCAGCAGTTTTTGGGAGGGGCGCACCTTC. This sequence encodes CASSFWEGRTF.

This clonotype appeared many times. This CDR3 is CASSLNQDRTSGSEGDTQYF. The CDR3 nucleotides are TGTGCCAGCAGCTTGAATCAAGACCGGACTAGCGGGAGCGAAGGAGATACGCAGTATTTT. The chain employs TRBV7-4 and TRBJ2-3; the match to TRBD2 covers 13 bases. V dropped 3 bases and J dropped 5; count of bases not matched to a gene: 17. CDR3 length equals 20 residues. The germline CDR1 and CDR2 sequences are SGHVT and SQSDAQ.

This clonotype was detected many times. V gene TRBV6-1 combines with J gene TRBJ1-4, with D possibly being TRBD1 (5 bases). CDR3 size: 15 residues. Trimming removed 8 bases from V and 10 bases from J, with 23 bases in between. Germline loops: CDR1 MNHNS, CDR2 SASEGT. The CDR3 spells CASRLRRREKGKLFF. The CDR3 DNA reads as TGTGCCAGCCGGCTTAGGCGCAGGGAGAAGGGAAAACTGTTTTTT.